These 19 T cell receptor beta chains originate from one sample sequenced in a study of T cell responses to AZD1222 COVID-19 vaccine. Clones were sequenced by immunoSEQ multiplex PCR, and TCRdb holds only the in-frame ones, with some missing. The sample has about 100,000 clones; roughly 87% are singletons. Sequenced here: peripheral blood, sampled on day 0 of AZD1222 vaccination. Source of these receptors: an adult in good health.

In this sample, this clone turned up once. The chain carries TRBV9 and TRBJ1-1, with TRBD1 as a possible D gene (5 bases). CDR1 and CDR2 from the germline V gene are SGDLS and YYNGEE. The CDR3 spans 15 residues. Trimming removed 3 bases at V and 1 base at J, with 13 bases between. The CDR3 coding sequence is TGTGCCAGCAGCGCGCGGCAGGGCAAGAACACTGAAGCTTTCTTT. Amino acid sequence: CASSARQGKNTEAFF.

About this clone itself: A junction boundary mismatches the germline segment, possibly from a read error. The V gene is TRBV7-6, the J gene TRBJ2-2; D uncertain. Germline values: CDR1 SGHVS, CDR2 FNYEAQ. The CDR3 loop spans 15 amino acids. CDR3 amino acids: CASSLGNANTGELFF. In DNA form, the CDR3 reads TGTGCCAGCAGTTTAGGGAATGCGAACACCGGGGAGCTGTTTTTT.

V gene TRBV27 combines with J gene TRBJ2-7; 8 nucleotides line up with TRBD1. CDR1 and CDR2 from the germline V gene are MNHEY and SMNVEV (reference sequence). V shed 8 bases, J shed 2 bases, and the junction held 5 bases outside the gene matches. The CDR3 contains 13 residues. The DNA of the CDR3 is TGTGCCAGCTCCCCGGGACAGGCCTACGAGCAGTACTTC. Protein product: CASSPGQAYEQYF.

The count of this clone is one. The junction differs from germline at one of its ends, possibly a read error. In DNA, the CDR3 is TGTGCCAGCAGCCAAGTTATGGGCGGGAGGGCCTACGGGCAGTACTTC. Protein: CASSQVMGGRAYGQYF. The rearrangement links TRBV3-1 (or the pseudogene TRBV3-2) to TRBJ2-7; 9 nucleotides match TRBD2. Per the germline V gene, CDR1 is LGHDT and CDR2 is YNNKEL (reference sequence). The CDR3 runs 16 residues.

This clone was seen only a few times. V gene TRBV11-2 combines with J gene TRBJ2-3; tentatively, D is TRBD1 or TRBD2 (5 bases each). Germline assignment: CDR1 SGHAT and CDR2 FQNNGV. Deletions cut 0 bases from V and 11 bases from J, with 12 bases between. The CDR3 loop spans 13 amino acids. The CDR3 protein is CASSLDREGLQYF. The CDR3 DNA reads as TGTGCCAGCAGCTTAGATCGAGAGGGGTTGCAGTATTTT.

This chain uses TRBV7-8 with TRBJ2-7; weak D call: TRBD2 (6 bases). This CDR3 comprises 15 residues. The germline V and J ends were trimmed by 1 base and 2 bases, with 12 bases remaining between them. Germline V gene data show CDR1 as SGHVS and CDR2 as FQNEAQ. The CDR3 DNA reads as TGTGCCAGCAGCTTAGGGAGCGGGTCCACCTACGAGCAGTACTTC. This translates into CASSLGSGSTYEQYF.

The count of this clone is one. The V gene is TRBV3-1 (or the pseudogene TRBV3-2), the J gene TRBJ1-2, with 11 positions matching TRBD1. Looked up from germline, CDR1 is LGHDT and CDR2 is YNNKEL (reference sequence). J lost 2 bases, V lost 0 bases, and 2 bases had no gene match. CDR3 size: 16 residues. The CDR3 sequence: CASSQDRTGGNYGYTF. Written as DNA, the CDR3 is TGTGCCAGCAGCCAAGATCGGACAGGGGGCAACTATGGCTACACCTTC.

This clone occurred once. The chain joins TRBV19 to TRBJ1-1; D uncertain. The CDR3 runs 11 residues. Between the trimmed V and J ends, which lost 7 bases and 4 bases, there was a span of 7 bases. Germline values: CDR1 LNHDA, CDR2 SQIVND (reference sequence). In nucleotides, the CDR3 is TGTGCCAGTACAGGTGCCACTGAAGCTTTCTTT. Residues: CASTGATEAFF. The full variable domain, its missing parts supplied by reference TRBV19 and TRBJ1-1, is DGGITQSPKYLFRKEGQNVTLSCEQNLNHDAMYWYRQDPGQGLRLIYYSQIVNDFQKGDIAEGYSVSREKKESFPLTVTSAQKNPTAFYLCASTGATEAFFGQGTRLTVV.

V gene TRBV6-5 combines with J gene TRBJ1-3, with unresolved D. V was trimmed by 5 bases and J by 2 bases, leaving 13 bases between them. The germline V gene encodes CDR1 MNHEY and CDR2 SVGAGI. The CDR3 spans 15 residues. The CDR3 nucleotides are TGTGCCAGCAGTCGAGGGAGACCTGCTGGAAACACCATATATTTT. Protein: CASSRGRPAGNTIYF.

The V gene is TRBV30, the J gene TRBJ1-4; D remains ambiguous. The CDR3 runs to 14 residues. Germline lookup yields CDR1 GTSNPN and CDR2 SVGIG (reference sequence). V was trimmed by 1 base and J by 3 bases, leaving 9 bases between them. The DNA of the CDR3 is TGTGCCTGGAGTGCCGAGATACCTAATGAAAAACTGTTTTTT. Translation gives CAWSAEIPNEKLFF.

CDR3 coding DNA: TGCGCCAGCAGCGCTAACCGAGGGACCCCGGCGGTGGAGACCCAGTACTTC. This codes for CASSANRGTPAVETQYF. The rearrangement joins TRBV5-1 to TRBJ2-5, with D perhaps given as TRBD1 or TRBD2 (5 bases each). V was trimmed by 4 bases and J by 5 bases, leaving 24 bases between them. Looked up from germline, CDR1 is SGHRS and CDR2 is YFSETQ. The CDR3 consists of 17 residues.

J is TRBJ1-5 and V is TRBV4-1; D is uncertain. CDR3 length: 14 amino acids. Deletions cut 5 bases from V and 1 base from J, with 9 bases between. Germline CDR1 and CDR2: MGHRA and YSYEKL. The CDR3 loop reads CASSSPASNQPQHF. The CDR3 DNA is TGCGCCAGCAGCTCCCCCGCCAGCAATCAGCCCCAGCATTTT.

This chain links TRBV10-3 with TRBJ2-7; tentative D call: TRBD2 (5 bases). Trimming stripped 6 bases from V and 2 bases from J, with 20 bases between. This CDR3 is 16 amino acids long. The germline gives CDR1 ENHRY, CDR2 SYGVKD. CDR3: CAIRVRAGEGPYEQYF. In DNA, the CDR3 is TGTGCCATCAGGGTTAGGGCGGGTGAGGGCCCCTACGAGCAGTACTTC.

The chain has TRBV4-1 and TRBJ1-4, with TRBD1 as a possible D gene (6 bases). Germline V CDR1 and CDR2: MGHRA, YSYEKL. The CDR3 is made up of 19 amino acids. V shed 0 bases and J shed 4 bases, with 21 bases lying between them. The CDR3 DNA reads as TGCGCCAGCAGCCAAGATGGTCGTAGGGGGGCAGCCCTTAATGAAAAACTGTTTTTT. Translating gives CASSQDGRRGAALNEKLFF.

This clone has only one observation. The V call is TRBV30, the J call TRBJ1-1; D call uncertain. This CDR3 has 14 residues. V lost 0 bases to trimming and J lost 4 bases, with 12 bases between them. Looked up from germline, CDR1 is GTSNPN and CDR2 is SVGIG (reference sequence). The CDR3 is CAWSVGGRGTEAFF. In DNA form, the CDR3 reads TGTGCCTGGAGTGTAGGTGGTCGAGGCACTGAAGCTTTCTTT.

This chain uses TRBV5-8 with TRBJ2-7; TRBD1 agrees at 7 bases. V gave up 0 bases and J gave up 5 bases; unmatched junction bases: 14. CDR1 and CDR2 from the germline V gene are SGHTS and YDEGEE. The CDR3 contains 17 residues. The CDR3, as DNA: TGTGCCAGCAGCTTGGGCGATCCTGGAGACAGGGACCACGAGCAGTACTTC. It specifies CASSLGDPGDRDHEQYF.

The CDR3 spells CASSPDSSGLSYTF. CDR3 coding DNA: TGCGCCAGCAGCCCGGACAGCTCTGGCTTGTCCTACACCTTC. The chain combines TRBV5-1 with TRBJ1-2; possibly TRBD1 for D (6 bases). Trimming pared 4 bases from V and 10 bases from J, leaving 20 bases between. This CDR3 comprises 14 residues. Germline V gene lookup returns CDR1 SGHRS and CDR2 YFSETQ.

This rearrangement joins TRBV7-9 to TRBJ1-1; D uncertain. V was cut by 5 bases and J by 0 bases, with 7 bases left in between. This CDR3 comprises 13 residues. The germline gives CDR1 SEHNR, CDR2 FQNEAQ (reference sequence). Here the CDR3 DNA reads TGTGCCAGCAGCCCAAAGATGAACACTGAAGCTTTCTTT. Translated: CASSPKMNTEAFF.

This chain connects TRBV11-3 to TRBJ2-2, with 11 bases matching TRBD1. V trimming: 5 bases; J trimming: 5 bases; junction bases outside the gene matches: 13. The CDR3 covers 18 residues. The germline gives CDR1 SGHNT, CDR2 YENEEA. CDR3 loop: CASSQGAGTGGNTGELFF. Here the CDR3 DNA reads TGTGCCAGCAGCCAGGGAGCCGGGACAGGGGGTAATACCGGGGAGCTGTTTTTT.